Each of the 11 T cell receptor beta chains below was sequenced from the same sample in a study of blood T cell repertoires in COVID-19. Assay: immunoSEQ multiplex PCR; the TCRdb copy retains only in-frame clones and omits some. The repertoire holds 250,000 to 300,000 clones, roughly 90% seen once, with 13% in the top ten. Sequenced material: peripheral blood. The source of these receptors is a woman in her 70s with COVID-19, enrolled during active disease.

The rearrangement joins TRBV28 to TRBJ2-3; 8 positions match TRBD1. V was clipped by 9 bases and J by 6 bases; unmatched bases: 17. The CDR3 covers 16 residues. Germline V gene lookup returns CDR1 MDHEN and CDR2 SYDVKM. CDR3 DNA sequence: TGTGCCAGTAACGCCCCACAGGGGACAGGAAGGGATACGCAGTATTTT. Amino acid sequence: CASNAPQGTGRDTQYF.

CDR3 in DNA: TGTGCCAGTAGTATCGGGACAGGGCTCGAAGATGGCTACACCTTC. Protein product: CASSIGTGLEDGYTF. The chain couples TRBV19 to TRBJ1-2, with TRBD1 matching 9 bases. Germline V gives CDR1 LNHDA, CDR2 SQIVND (reference sequence). Trimming at V came to 3 bases and at J to 6 bases, leaving 8 bases not matched to a gene. This CDR3 region has 15 residues.

The chain carries TRBV7-9 and TRBJ2-2, with 7 nucleotides matching TRBD1. V gave up 4 bases and J gave up 0 bases; unmatched junction bases: 5. The CDR3 runs to 16 residues. Germline CDR1 SEHNR, CDR2 FQNEAQ (reference sequence). The CDR3 loop reads CASSYRQGANTGELFF. The CDR3 nucleotides read TGTGCCAGCAGCTACAGACAGGGAGCGAACACCGGGGAGCTGTTTTTT.

The rearrangement uses TRBV10-3 and TRBJ1-4, with TRBD1 matching over 7 bases. CDR3 length equals 15 residues. Per germline, CDR1 ENHRY and CDR2 SYGVKD. The trim removed 0 bases at V and 7 bases at J, leaving 5 bases unmatched. CDR3 sequence: CAISESKGAGEKLFF. The CDR3 DNA sequence: TGTGCCATCAGTGAGTCAAAGGGGGCCGGTGAAAAACTGTTTTTT.

The V and J genes are TRBV27 and TRBJ2-3; D might be TRBD1 (5 bases). V was trimmed by 5 bases and J by 1 base, leaving 16 bases between them. The length of the CDR3 is 16 residues. Germline CDR1 reads MNHEY; CDR2 reads SMNVEV (reference sequence). DNA for the CDR3: TGTGCCAGCAGTGTTCTCAGGGTAGGGGGCACAGATACGCAGTATTTT. Protein: CASSVLRVGGTDTQYF.

This clone has more than one count but fewer than ten. V is TRBV9 and J is TRBJ1-3; D is unresolved. Per the germline V gene, CDR1 is SGDLS and CDR2 is YYNGEE. The ends were cut back, 4 bases at V and 0 bases at J, with 14 bases in the middle. This CDR3 spans 16 amino acids. CDR3 coding DNA: TGTGCCAGCAGCCCTGGTTCGTCCGGCTCTGGAAACACCATATATTTT. This gives the protein CASSPGSSGSGNTIYF.

V is TRBV29-1 and J is TRBJ1-1; 11 bases agree with TRBD1. The length of the CDR3 is 13 residues. Germline assignment: CDR1 SQVTM and CDR2 ANQGSEA. V lost 8 bases and J lost 5; bases outside the gene matches: 7. The CDR3 is CSTTGQGGTEAFF. In DNA form, the CDR3 reads TGCAGCACTACGGGACAGGGGGGGACTGAAGCTTTCTTT.

The rearrangement uses TRBV18 and TRBJ1-4; TRBD1 is a possible D gene (5 bases). V was shortened by 2 bases and J by 6 bases, with 13 bases between the two germline ends. This CDR3 has 15 amino acids. Per germline, CDR1 KGHSH and CDR2 LQKENI. The CDR3 bases are TGTGCCAGCTCACCAAGCGGCGGAGGGGATGAAAAACTGTTTTTT. Amino acid sequence: CASSPSGGGDEKLFF.

CDR3 DNA: TGTGCCAGCAGTGGGGAGGTAGCGGGGGCAGCCGAGCAGTACTTC. It codes for CASSGEVAGAAEQYF. The chain recombines TRBV2 with TRBJ2-7, with 9 nucleotides matching TRBD2. V shed 4 bases and J 6 bases; nucleotides not matched to a gene: 10. CDR1 is SNHLY, CDR2 FYNNEI, per germline. The CDR3 loop spans 15 amino acids.

This clone has only one observation. The chain uses TRBV6-2 or TRBV6-3 and TRBJ2-1; 8 bases fit TRBD2. Trimming removed 4 bases from V and 10 bases from J; junction bases left unmatched: 6. Germline CDR1 and CDR2: MNHEY and SVGEGT. CDR3 length: 13 residues. CDR3 protein: CASSSGRGAEQFF. The CDR3 nucleotides read TGTGCCAGCAGTTCGGGGCGGGGGGCAGAGCAGTTCTTC.

The rearrangement uses TRBV5-4 and TRBJ2-7, with 8 bases identical to TRBD1. From germline, CDR1 is SGHNT and CDR2 YYREEE (reference sequence). Trimming cost V 0 bases and J 2 bases; bases outside gene matches: 4. CDR3 length: 15 amino acids. This CDR3 reads CASSLGGQGPYEQYF. CDR3 nucleotides: TGTGCCAGCAGCTTGGGTGGACAGGGCCCCTACGAGCAGTACTTC.